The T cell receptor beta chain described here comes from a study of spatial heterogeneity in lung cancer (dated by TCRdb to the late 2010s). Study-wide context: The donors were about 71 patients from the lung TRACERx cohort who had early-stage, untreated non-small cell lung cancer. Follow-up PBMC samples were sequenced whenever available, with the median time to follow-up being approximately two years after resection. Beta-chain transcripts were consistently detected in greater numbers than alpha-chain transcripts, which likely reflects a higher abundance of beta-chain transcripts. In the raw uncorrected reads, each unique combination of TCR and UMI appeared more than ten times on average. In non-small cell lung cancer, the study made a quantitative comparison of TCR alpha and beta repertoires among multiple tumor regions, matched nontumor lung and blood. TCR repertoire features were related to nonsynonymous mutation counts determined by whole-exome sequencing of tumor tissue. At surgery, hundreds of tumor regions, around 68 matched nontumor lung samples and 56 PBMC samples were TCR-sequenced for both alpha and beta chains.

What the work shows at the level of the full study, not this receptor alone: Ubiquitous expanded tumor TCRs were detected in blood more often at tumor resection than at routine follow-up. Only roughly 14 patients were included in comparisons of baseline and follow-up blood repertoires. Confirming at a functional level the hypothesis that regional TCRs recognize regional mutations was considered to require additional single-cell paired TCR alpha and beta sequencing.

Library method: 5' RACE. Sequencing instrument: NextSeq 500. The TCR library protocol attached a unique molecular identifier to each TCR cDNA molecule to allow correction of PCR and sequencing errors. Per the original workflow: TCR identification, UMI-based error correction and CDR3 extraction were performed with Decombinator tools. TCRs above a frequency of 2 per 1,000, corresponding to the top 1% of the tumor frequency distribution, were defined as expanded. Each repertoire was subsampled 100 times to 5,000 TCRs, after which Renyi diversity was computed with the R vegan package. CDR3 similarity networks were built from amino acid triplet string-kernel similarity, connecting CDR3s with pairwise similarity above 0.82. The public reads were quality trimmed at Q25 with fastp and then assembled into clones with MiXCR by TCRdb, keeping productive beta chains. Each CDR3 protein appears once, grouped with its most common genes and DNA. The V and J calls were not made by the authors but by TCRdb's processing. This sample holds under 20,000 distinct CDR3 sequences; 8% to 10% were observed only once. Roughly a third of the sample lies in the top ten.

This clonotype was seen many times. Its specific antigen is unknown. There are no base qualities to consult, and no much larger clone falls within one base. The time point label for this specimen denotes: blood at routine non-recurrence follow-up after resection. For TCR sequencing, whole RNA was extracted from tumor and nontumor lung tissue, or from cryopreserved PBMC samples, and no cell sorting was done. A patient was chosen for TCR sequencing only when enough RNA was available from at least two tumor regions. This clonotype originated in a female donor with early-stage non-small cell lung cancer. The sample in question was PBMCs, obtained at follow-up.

The DNA sequence is as follows: TGTGCCAGCAGCCAACTCGGAGTATCGGCTGGCTACACCTTC. Its amino acids are CASSQLGVSAGYTF. The rearranged segments are TRBV5-4 and TRBJ1-2; no D gene can be assigned with confidence. For CDR1 and CDR2, the germline V gene (reference sequence) lists SGHNT and YYREEE. The cysteine opens and the phenylalanine closes a CDR3 of 14 amino acids. Just CDR3 DNA is preserved here, 42 bases in frame from base 1. V loses 4 bases of germline sequence and J loses 7 bases, and the interval between the two ends is 17 bases.